These 13 T cell receptor beta chains came from one sample sequenced in a study of cytomegalovirus exposure and HLA in healthy donors (dated by TCRdb to about 2017). The library came from the immunoSEQ multiplex PCR assay. The multiplex PCR relied on a mix of 60 forward primers for TCR Vbeta segments and 13 reverse primers for TCR Jbeta segments. TCRdb's version of the immuneACCESS table is confined to in-frame rearrangements and falls short of the full clone set. An unresolved V gene accounts for under half of the shortfall where checked; the remainder is of unknown origin. In all, the sample holds 180,000 or so clones, and about two thirds of those were seen once. The ten largest clones take up about 2.5% of the sample. Sequenced: PBMCs. These receptors originate from a human donor in good health.

The CDR3 region is CASSRLAGEEIGELFF. The CDR3 DNA sequence: TGTGCCAGCAGCCGTCTAGCGGGAGAAGAAATTGGGGAGCTGTTTTTT. V and J are TRBV5-4 and TRBJ2-2, with 10 bases that match TRBD2. This CDR3 comprises 16 residues. Germline CDR1 reads SGHNT; CDR2 reads YYREEE (reference sequence). The V gene end was trimmed by 4 bases and the J gene end by 8 bases; junction bases not matched to a gene: 11.

This clone is a singleton in its sample. The V gene is TRBV30, the J gene TRBJ1-2; perhaps TRBD1 as D (5 bases). Germline V CDR1 and CDR2: GTSNPN, SVGIG (reference sequence). CDR3 length: 12 residues. With 7 bases removed from V and 1 base from J, the gap between germline ends came to 10 bases. The CDR3 loop is CAFRRGNYGYTF. CDR3 sequence (DNA): TGTGCCTTCCGGAGGGGTAACTATGGCTACACCTTC.

This sequence joins TRBV7-6 and TRBJ2-7, with D possibly matching TRBD2 (5 bases). The V gene lost 2 bases and the J gene lost 0 bases, with 8 bases spanning the gap. This CDR3 has 14 residues. The germline V gene has CDR1 SGHVS and CDR2 FNYEAQ. CDR3 sequence: CASSLTAASYEQYF. As DNA, the CDR3 is TGTGCCAGCAGCTTAACAGCGGCCTCCTACGAGCAGTACTTC.

The chain uses TRBV2 and TRBJ1-6; D not certain. Trimming left V 2 bases short and J 0 bases short, with 8 bases between. Germline V lookup: CDR1 SNHLY, CDR2 FYNNEI. This CDR3 is built from 16 residues. The CDR3: CASSEIRGSYNSPLHF. The CDR3 DNA follows: TGTGCCAGCAGTGAAATCCGCGGCTCCTATAATTCACCCCTCCACTTT.

The gene calls are TRBV19 and TRBJ2-2; a weak D match, TRBD2 (6 bases). The CDR3 loop spans 16 amino acids. The V end was cut by 7 bases, the J end by 0 bases, with 15 bases between. Germline V gene data show CDR1 as LNHDA and CDR2 as SQIVND (reference sequence). This CDR3 reads CASIGGLTSNTGELFF. CDR3 nucleotides: TGTGCCAGTATCGGGGGTTTAACTTCGAACACCGGGGAGCTGTTTTTT.

This clone has just a few counts. The rearrangement joins TRBV11-2 to TRBJ1-6; TRBD1 agrees at 10 bases. The CDR3 is 15 amino acids. From germline, CDR1 is SGHAT and CDR2 FQNNGV. With V trimmed by 4 bases and J by 10 bases, 7 bases remained unmatched. The CDR3 DNA sequence: TGTGCCAGCAGCTCAACCGGGACAGGGGAATCACCCCTCCACTTT. As protein: CASSSTGTGESPLHF.

As concerns this clone: A read error may explain this, as a much larger clone is one base away. Additional DNA sequences in this sample encode the identical CDR3. The chain joins TRBV4-3 to TRBJ2-6; tentatively, D is TRBD1 (5 bases). The length of the CDR3 is 17 residues. Germline values: CDR1 LGHNA, CDR2 YSLEER. The V end was cut by 4 bases, the J end by 0 bases, with 13 bases between. CDR3 in amino acids: CASSRDRKTSGANVLTF. The CDR3 bases are TGCGCCAGCAGCCGAGACAGAAAAACCTCTGGGGCCAACGTCCTGACTTTC.

The count of this clone is one. The rearrangement uses TRBV10-3 and TRBJ2-3, with TRBD2 matching over 8 bases. V shed 6 bases, J shed 3 bases, and the junction held 8 bases outside the gene matches. This CDR3 spans 15 amino acids. The germline V gene encodes CDR1 ENHRY and CDR2 SYGVKD. The CDR3 nucleotides read TGTGCCATCAGCGCGGGGGGCGGGCGTACAGATACGCAGTATTTT. Its translation: CAISAGGGRTDTQYF.

The rearrangement uses TRBV5-6 and TRBJ1-5; no firm D call. Germline CDR1 reads SGHDT; CDR2 reads YYEEEE. Trimming took 4 bases from V and 5 from J, leaving 16 bases between them. This CDR3 is 15 amino acids long. The CDR3 DNA reads as TGTGCCAGCAGCACACCCGGTGACAACCATCAGCCCCAGCATTTT. Translation: CASSTPGDNHQPQHF.

The rearrangement joins TRBV7-3 to TRBJ2-3; 9 bases line up with TRBD1. V gave up 5 bases and J gave up 3 bases; unmatched junction bases: 6. CDR3 length equals 15 residues. CDR1 and CDR2 (germline): SGHTA, FQGTGA. CDR3 coding DNA: TGTGCCAGCAGCCCTGGGACAGGGTATACAGATACGCAGTATTTT. Protein sequence: CASSPGTGYTDTQYF.

The V and J genes are TRBV5-4 and TRBJ2-1, with 8 bases fitting TRBD2. The junction had 14 bases not matched to a gene; V was cut back by 4 bases and J by 8 bases. The CDR3 extends over 16 amino acids. Germline assignment: CDR1 SGHNT and CDR2 YYREEE (reference sequence). This CDR3 is CASSPSGGGLFYEQFF. CDR3 bases: TGTGCCAGCAGCCCCTCGGGGGGGGGCCTATTCTATGAGCAGTTCTTC. The full variable domain, its missing parts supplied by reference TRBV5-4 and TRBJ2-1, is ETGVTQSPTHLIKTRGQQVTLRCSSQSGHNTVSWYQQALGQGPQFIFQYYREEENGRGNFPPRFSGLQFPNYSSELNVNALELDDSALYLCASSPSGGGLFYEQFFGPGTRLTVL.

V and J are TRBV16 and TRBJ1-4, with unresolved D. Germline CDR1 and CDR2: KGHSY and FQNENV. The CDR3 loop spans 14 amino acids. The ends were cut back, 1 base at V and 5 bases at J, with 8 bases in the middle. CDR3 amino acids: CASSQYGGNEKLFF. The CDR3 region has the DNA TGTGCCAGCAGCCAATATGGCGGGAATGAAAAACTGTTTTTT.

The chain carries TRBV28 and TRBJ2-1; possible D gene TRBD2, 6 bases. The CDR3 sequence is 15 residues long. V was clipped by 2 bases and J by 2 bases, with 10 bases between them. The germline gives CDR1 MDHEN, CDR2 SYDVKM. For the CDR3, the DNA is TGTGCCAGCAGTTTAGCGGGGTTCCCCTACAATGAGCAGTTCTTC. Protein: CASSLAGFPYNEQFF.